The next 15 T cell receptor beta chains were all read from a single sample in a study of T cell repertoires in cytomegalovirus infection. One entry per CDR3 protein, called by TCRdb with MiXCR from the reads. The table has around 290,000 distinct CDR3 sequences, about 23% seen once. The sequencing sample was made of PBMCs. The receptors originated from a human donor in good health (CMV status not recorded). Some clones in this sample may be carry-over from other donors' samples.

In its sample, this clonotype was seen many times. This chain joins TRBV7-2 and TRBJ2-5; no clear D. V was trimmed by 1 base and J by 0 bases, leaving 6 bases between them. Per the germline V gene, CDR1 is SGHTA and CDR2 is FQGNSA. The length of the CDR3 is 14 residues. DNA for the CDR3: TGTGCCAGCAGCTTAGGGATGTACCAAGAGACCCAGTACTTC. It specifies CASSLGMYQETQYF.

V is TRBV28 and J is TRBJ1-5, with D maybe TRBD1 (6 bases). Germline loops: CDR1 MDHEN, CDR2 SYDVKM. V was pared by 5 bases and J by 2 bases, with 19 bases between. This CDR3 is 17 amino acids long. The CDR3 coding sequence is TGTGCCAGCAGTCCCAAGGGGGAACGAGGGGGCAATCAGCCCCAGCATTTT. Translating gives CASSPKGERGGNQPQHF.

This clonotype was detected many times. This rearrangement joins TRBV7-2 to TRBJ2-7; 10 nucleotides align to TRBD2. The CDR3 extends over 15 amino acids. The trim removed 4 bases at V and 3 bases at J, leaving 6 bases unmatched. Germline CDR1 reads SGHTA; CDR2 reads FQGNSA. CDR3 DNA: TGTGCCAGCAGCTCTTGGACTAGCGGAGTCTACGAGCAGTACTTC. It is translated as CASSSWTSGVYEQYF. Based on the CDR3 plus reference TRBV7-2 and TRBJ2-7, the full variable domain is GAGVSQSPSNKVTEKGKDVELRCDPISGHTALYWYRQSLGQGLEFLIYFQGNSAPDKSGLPSDRFSAERTGGSVSTLTIQRTQQEDSAVYLCASSSWTSGVYEQYFGPGTRLTVT.

The sample holds a few counts of this clonotype. The chain joins TRBV24-1 to TRBJ2-2; unclear D gene. Per germline, CDR1 KGHDR and CDR2 SFDVKD. Trimming left V 6 bases short and J 7 bases short, with 11 bases between. CDR3 length: 13 residues. DNA of the CDR3: TGTGCCACCAGTTGGAGAAACGGCGGGGAGCTGTTTTTT. This codes for CATSWRNGGELFF.

This clonotype was picked up many times. The chain combines TRBV6-1 with TRBJ1-5; D perhaps matches TRBD1 (5 bases). The germline V and J ends were trimmed by 7 bases and 9 bases, with 19 bases remaining between them. The CDR3 runs to 14 residues. Germline V gene data show CDR1 as MNHNS and CDR2 as SASEGT. CDR3 sequence reads: CASTQGGARWPQHF. CDR3 coding DNA: TGTGCCAGCACCCAAGGAGGGGCCAGATGGCCCCAGCATTTT.

The sample holds a few counts of this clonotype. This sequence joins TRBV5-6 and TRBJ2-7; 12 bases line up with TRBD2. Germline V gives CDR1 SGHDT, CDR2 YYEEEE. The CDR3 extends over 15 amino acids. With 5 bases clipped from V and 3 bases from J, the junction kept 6 bases outside the gene matches. CDR3 sequence (DNA): TGTGCCAGCAGGCCCGGACTAGCGGGACTCTACGAGCAGTACTTC. It translates to CASRPGLAGLYEQYF.

The V call is TRBV29-1, the J call TRBJ1-4; no definite D call. The germline V gene has CDR1 SQVTM and CDR2 ANQGSEA. CDR3 size: 13 residues. Trimming left V 4 bases short and J 5 bases short, with 11 bases between. The DNA for the CDR3 is TGCAGCGTTGCGACGGTGATCAATGAAAAACTGTTTTTT. Translated, it gives CSVATVINEKLFF.

This clonotype was seen a handful of times. This chain joins TRBV12-3 or TRBV12-4 and TRBJ1-4; D ambiguous. There are 15 residues in the CDR3. Trimming removed 6 bases from V and 1 base from J, with 12 bases in between. CDR3 DNA: TGTGCCAGCAGCCTACAAGCGGGAACTAATGAAAAACTGTTTTTT. Protein: CASSLQAGTNEKLFF.

This chain links TRBV28 with TRBJ2-3; D not resolved. Trimming left V 9 bases short and J 6 bases short, with 10 bases between. Germline values: CDR1 MDHEN, CDR2 SYDVKM. The CDR3 is made up of 11 amino acids. CDR3 in DNA: TGTGCCAGGAGAGACACGGATACGCAGTATTTT. It is translated as CARRDTDTQYF.

The rearrangement joins TRBV5-6 to TRBJ1-5, with D tentatively TRBD1 (6 bases). Germline-derived CDR1 and CDR2 are SGHDT and YYEEEE. V was shortened by 4 bases and J by 3 bases, with 11 bases between the two germline ends. CDR3 length: 14 amino acids. The CDR3 bases are TGTGCCAGCAGCCTGACAGGAATCAATCAGCCCCAGCATTTT. Translated, it gives CASSLTGINQPQHF.

This clonotype came up many times. This chain uses TRBV7-2 with TRBJ1-2; TRBD1 agrees at 9 bases. Germline V gene lookup returns CDR1 SGHTA and CDR2 FQGNSA. CDR3 length equals 13 residues. With 10 bases clipped from V and 2 bases from J, the junction kept 5 bases outside the gene matches. The CDR3 sequence is CAKETGGNYGYTF. The CDR3 coding sequence is TGTGCCAAAGAGACAGGGGGGAACTATGGCTACACCTTC. Full variable domain (remainder filled in from reference TRBV7-2 and TRBJ1-2): GAGVSQSPSNKVTEKGKDVELRCDPISGHTALYWYRQSLGQGLEFLIYFQGNSAPDKSGLPSDRFSAERTGGSVSTLTIQRTQQEDSAVYLCAKETGGNYGYTFGSGTRLTVV.

The chain has TRBV14 and TRBJ2-7; the D is unclear. V was shortened by 0 bases and J by 6 bases, with 12 bases between the two germline ends. In germline, CDR1 is SGHDN, CDR2 FVKESK. The CDR3 extends over 14 amino acids. The CDR3 loop is CASSQESSKGEQYF. For the CDR3, the DNA is TGTGCCAGCAGCCAAGAAAGTTCGAAGGGCGAGCAGTACTTC.

This clonotype was found many times. J is TRBJ2-1 and V is TRBV6-1; D remains ambiguous. The ends were cut back, 4 bases at V and 2 bases at J, with 12 bases in the middle. Germline CDR1 reads MNHNS; CDR2 reads SASEGT. CDR3 length: 15 amino acids. CDR3 loop: CASSGRRGPYNEQFF. CDR3 coding DNA: TGTGCCAGCAGTGGCCGGAGAGGACCCTACAATGAGCAGTTCTTC.

The chain links TRBV6-1 to TRBJ1-5; D ambiguous. The CDR3 covers 13 residues. The ends were cut back, 7 bases at V and 0 bases at J, with 7 bases in the middle. Germline CDR1 is MNHNS and CDR2 is SASEGT. The CDR3 region is CASKEYSNQPQHF. DNA for the CDR3: TGTGCCAGCAAAGAATATAGCAATCAGCCCCAGCATTTT.

This clonotype has a count of ten or more. The genes are TRBV7-8 and TRBJ2-5; D is unclear. The germline gives CDR1 SGHVS, CDR2 FQNEAQ. This CDR3 has 14 amino acids. V lost 5 bases and J lost 1, with 11 bases in between. The CDR3 loop reads CASSRRPSQETQYF. Here the CDR3 DNA reads TGTGCCAGCAGCCGACGACCCAGCCAAGAGACCCAGTACTTC. Full variable domain (missing parts from reference TRBV7-8 and TRBJ2-5): GAGVSQSPRYKVAKRGQDVALRCDPISGHVSLFWYQQALGQGPEFLTYFQNEAQLDKSGLPSDRFFAERPEGSVSTLKIQRTQQEDSAVYLCASSRRPSQETQYFGPGTRLLVL.